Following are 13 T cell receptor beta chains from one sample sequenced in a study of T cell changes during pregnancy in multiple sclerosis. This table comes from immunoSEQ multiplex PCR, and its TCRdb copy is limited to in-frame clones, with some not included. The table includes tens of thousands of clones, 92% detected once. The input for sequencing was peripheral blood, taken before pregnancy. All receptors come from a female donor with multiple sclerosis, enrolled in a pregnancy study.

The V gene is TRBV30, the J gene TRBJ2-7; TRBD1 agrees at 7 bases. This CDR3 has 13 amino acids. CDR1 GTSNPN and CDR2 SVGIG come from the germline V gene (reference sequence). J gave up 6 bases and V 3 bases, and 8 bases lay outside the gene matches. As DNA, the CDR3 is TGTGCCTGGAGGGGATACAGGGGTAGCGAGCAGTACTTC. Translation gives CAWRGYRGSEQYF.

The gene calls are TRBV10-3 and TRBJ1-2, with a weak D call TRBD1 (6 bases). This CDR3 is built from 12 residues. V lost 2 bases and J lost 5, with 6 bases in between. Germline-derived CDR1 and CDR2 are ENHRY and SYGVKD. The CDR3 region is CAISETGYGYTF. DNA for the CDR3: TGTGCCATCAGTGAGACAGGGTATGGCTACACCTTC.

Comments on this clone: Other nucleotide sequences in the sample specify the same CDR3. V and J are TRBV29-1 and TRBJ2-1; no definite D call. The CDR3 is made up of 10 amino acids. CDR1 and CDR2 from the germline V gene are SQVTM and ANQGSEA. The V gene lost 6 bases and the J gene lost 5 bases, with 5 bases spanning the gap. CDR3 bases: TGCAGCGTGGCCAACAATGAGCAGTTCTTC. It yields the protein CSVANNEQFF.

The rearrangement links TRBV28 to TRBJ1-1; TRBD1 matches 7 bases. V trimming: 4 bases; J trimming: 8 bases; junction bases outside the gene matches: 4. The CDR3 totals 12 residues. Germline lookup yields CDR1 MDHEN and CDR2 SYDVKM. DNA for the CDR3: TGTGCCAGCAGTTGGGGGACAGCGGAAGCTTTCTTT. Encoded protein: CASSWGTAEAFF.

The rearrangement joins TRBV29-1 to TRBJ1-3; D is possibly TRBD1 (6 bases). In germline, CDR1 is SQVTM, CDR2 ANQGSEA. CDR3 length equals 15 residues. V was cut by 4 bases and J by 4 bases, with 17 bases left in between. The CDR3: CSVVTGGVDGNTIYF. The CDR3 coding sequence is TGCAGCGTTGTAACGGGGGGCGTAGACGGAAACACCATATATTTT.

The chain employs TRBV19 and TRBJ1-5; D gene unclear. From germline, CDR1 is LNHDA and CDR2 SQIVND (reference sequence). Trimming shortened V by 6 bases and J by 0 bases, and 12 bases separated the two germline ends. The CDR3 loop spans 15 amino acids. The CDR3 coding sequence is TGTGCCAGTAGAACAGCGGCGATTAGCAATCAGCCCCAGCATTTT. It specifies CASRTAAISNQPQHF. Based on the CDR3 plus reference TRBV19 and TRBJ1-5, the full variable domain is DGGITQSPKYLFRKEGQNVTLSCEQNLNHDAMYWYRQDPGQGLRLIYYSQIVNDFQKGDIAEGYSVSREKKESFPLTVTSAQKNPTAFYLCASRTAAISNQPQHFGDGTRLSIL.

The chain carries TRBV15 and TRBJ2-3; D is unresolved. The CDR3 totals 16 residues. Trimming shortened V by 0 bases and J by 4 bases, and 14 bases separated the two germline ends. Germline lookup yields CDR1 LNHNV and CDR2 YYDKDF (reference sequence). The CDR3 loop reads CATSRDRLVQADTQYF. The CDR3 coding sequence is TGTGCCACCAGCAGAGATCGGCTAGTTCAAGCAGATACGCAGTATTTT.

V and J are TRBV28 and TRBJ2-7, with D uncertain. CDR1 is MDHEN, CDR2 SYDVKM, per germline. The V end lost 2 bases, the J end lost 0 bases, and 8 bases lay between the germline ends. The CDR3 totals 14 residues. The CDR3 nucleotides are TGTGCCAGCAGTTTAGAGCCTTTCTCCTACGAGCAGTACTTC. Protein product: CASSLEPFSYEQYF.

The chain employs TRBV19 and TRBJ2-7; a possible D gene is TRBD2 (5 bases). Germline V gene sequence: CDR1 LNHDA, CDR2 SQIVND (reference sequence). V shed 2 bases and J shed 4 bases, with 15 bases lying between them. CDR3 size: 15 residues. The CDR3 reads CASSITAGSPYEQYF. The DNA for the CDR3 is TGTGCCAGTAGTATAACTGCGGGTTCACCATACGAGCAGTACTTC.

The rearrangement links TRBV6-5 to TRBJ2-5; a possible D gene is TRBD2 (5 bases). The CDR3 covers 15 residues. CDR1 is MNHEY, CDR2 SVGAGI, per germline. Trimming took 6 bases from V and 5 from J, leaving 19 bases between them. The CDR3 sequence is CASSARRGPGETQYF. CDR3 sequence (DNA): TGTGCCAGCAGCGCAAGGCGAGGGCCCGGGGAGACCCAGTACTTC.

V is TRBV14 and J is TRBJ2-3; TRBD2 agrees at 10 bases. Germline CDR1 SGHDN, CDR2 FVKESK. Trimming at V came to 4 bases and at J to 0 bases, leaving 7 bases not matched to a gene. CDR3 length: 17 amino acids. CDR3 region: CASSPRQREGSTDTQYF. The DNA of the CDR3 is TGTGCCAGCAGCCCCCGCCAGCGGGAGGGCAGCACAGATACGCAGTATTTT. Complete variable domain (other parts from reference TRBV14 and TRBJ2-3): EAGVTQFPSHSVIEKGQTVTLRCDPISGHDNLYWYRRVMGKEIKFLLHFVKESKQDESGMPNNRFLAERTGGTYSTLKVQPAELEDSGVYFCASSPRQREGSTDTQYFGPGTRLTVL.

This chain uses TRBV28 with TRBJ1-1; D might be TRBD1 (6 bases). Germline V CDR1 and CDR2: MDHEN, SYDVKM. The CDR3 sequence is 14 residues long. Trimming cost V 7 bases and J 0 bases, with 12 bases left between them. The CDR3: CASIGQQMNTEAFF. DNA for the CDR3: TGTGCCAGCATAGGACAGCAGATGAACACTGAAGCTTTCTTT.

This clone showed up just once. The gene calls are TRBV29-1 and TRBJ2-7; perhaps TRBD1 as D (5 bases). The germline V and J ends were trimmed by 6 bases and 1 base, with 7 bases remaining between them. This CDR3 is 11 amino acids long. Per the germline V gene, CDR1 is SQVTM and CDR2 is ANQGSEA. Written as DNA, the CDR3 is TGCAGCGTCAGGGATTCCTACGAGCAGTACTTC. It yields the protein CSVRDSYEQYF.